This TCR beta chain was recorded in a study of blood T cell repertoires in COVID-19. The protocol was immunoSEQ multiplex PCR, while the TCRdb copy is restricted to in-frame clones and leaves out a portion. Among around 130,000 clones listed, 65% to 85% were seen once. The V and J ends lost 3 bases and 3 bases, in that order; junction bases with no gene match: 4. The CDR3 has 15 amino acids. Germline lookup yields CDR1 SGHNT and CDR2 YYREEE (reference sequence). This clonotype was obtained from a human donor in a cohort sampled during active COVID-19. This rearrangement joins TRBV5-4 to TRBJ2-1, with TRBD1 matching 9 bases. The sample taken for sequencing was peripheral blood. CDR3 bases: TGTGCCAGCAGCTGGGGACAGGGCGGCTACAATGAGCAGTTCTTC. Protein sequence: CASSWGQGGYNEQFF.